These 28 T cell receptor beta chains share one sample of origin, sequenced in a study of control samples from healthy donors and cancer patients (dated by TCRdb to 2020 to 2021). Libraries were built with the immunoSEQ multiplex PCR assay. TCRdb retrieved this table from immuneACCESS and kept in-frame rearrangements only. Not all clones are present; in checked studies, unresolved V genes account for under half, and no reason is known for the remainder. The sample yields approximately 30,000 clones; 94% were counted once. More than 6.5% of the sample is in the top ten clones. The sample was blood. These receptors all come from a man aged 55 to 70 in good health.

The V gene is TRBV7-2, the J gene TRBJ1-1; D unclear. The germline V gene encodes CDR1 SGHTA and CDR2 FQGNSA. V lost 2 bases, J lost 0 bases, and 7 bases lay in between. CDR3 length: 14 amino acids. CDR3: CASSLSWLNTEAFF. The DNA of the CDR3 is TGTGCCAGCAGCTTATCGTGGTTGAACACTGAAGCTTTCTTT.

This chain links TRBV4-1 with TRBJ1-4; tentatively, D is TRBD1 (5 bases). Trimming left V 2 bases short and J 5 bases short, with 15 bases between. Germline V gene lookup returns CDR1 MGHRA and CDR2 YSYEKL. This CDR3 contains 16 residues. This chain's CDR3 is CASSQMTGPSNEKLFF. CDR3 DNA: TGCGCCAGCAGCCAAATGACGGGGCCATCAAATGAAAAACTGTTTTTT.

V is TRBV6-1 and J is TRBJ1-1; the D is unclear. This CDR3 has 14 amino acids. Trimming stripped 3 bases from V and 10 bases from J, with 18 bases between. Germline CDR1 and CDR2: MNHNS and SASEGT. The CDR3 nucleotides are TGTGCCAGCAGTGAGGTGCTCCCACCCTTGGGAGCTTTCTTT. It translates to CASSEVLPPLGAFF.

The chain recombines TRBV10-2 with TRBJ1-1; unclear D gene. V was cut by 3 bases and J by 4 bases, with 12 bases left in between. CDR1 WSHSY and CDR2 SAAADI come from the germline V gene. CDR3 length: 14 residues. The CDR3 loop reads CASSDEGRITEAFF. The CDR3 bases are TGCGCCAGCAGTGACGAGGGTAGGATCACTGAAGCTTTCTTT.

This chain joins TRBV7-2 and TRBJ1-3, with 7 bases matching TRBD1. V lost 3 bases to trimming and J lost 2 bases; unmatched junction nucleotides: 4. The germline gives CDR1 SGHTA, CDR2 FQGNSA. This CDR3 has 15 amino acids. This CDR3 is CASSLGQTTGNTIYF. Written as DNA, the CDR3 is TGTGCCAGCAGCTTGGGACAGACCACTGGAAACACCATATATTTT.

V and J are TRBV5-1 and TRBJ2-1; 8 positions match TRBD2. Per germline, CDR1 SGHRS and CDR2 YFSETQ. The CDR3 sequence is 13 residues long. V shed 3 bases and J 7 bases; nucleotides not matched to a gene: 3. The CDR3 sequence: CASSSGGLNEQFF. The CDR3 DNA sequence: TGCGCCAGCAGCTCGGGGGGGCTAAATGAGCAGTTCTTC.

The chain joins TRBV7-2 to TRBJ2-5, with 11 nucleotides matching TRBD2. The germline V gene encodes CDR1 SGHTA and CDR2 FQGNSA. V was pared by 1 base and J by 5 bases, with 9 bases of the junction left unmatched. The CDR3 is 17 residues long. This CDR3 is CASSLGGSGGGRETQYF. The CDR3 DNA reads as TGTGCCAGCAGCTTAGGTGGTAGCGGGGGGGGCCGGGAGACCCAGTACTTC.

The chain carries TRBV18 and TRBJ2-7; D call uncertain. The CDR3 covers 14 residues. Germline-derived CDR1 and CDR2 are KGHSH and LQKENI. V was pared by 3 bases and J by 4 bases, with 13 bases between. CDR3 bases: TGTGCCAGCTCACCTCTGCGGAGCCTATACGAGCAGTACTTC. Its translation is CASSPLRSLYEQYF.

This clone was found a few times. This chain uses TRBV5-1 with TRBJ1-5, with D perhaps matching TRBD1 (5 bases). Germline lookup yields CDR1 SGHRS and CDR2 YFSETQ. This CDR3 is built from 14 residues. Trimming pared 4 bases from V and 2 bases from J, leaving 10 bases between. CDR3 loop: CASSPTTGNQPQHF. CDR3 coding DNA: TGCGCCAGCAGCCCAACGACAGGCAATCAGCCCCAGCATTTT.

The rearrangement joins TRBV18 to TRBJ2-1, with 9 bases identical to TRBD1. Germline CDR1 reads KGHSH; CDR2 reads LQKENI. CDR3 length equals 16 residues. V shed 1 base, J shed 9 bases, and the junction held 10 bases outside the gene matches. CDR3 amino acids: CASSPQVTGGVVEQFF. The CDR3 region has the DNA TGTGCCAGCTCACCACAAGTGACAGGGGGTGTCGTTGAGCAGTTCTTC.

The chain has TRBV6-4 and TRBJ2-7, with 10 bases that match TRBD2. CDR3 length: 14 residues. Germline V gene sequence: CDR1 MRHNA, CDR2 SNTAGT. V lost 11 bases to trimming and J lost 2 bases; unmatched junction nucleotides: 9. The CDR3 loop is CAQGLAGEAYEQYF. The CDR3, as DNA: TGTGCCCAAGGCCTAGCGGGGGAGGCCTACGAGCAGTACTTC.

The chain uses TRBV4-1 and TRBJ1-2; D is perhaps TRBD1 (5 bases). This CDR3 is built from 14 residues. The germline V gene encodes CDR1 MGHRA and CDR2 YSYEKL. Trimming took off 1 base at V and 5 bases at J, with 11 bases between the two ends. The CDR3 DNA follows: TGCGCCAGCAGCCAAGGCGGGGCGGCATATGGCTACACCTTC. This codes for CASSQGGAAYGYTF.

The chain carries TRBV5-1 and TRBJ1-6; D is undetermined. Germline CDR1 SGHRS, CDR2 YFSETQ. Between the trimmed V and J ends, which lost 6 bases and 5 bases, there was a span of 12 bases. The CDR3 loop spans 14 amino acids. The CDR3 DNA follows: TGCGCCAGCAAAAACGGGTTTAATAATTCACCCCTCCACTTT. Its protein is CASKNGFNNSPLHF.

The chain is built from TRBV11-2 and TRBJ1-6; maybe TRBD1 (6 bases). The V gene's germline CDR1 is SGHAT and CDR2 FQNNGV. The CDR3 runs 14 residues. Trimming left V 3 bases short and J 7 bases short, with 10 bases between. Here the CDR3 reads CASSLQGWNSPLHF. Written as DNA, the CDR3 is TGTGCCAGCAGCTTGCAGGGGTGGAATTCACCCCTCCACTTT.

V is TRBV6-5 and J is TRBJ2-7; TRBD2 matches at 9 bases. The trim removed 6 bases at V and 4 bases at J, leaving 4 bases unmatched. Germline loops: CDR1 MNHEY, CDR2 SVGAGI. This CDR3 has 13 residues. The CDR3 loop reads CASRGLAGYEQYF. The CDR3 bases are TGTGCCAGCAGAGGGCTAGCGGGGTACGAGCAGTACTTC.

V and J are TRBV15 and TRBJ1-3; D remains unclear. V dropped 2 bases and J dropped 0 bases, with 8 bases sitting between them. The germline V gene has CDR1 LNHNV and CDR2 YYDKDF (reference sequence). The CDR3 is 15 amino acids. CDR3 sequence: CATSRLSISGNTIYF. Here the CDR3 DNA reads TGTGCCACCAGCAGATTGTCGATCTCTGGAAACACCATATATTTT.

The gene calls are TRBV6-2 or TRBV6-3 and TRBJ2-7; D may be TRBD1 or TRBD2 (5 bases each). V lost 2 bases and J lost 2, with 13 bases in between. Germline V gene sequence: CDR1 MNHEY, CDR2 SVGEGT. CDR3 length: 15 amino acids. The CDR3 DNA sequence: TGTGCCAGCAGTTACGCGACAGAGGAGGCCTACGAGCAGTACTTC. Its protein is CASSYATEEAYEQYF.

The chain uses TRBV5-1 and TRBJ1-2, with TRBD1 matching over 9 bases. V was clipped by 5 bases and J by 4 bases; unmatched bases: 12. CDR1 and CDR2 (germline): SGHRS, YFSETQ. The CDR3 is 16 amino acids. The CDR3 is CASRSEQDRGIYGYTF. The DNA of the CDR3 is TGCGCCAGCAGATCGGAGCAGGACAGGGGTATCTATGGCTACACCTTC.

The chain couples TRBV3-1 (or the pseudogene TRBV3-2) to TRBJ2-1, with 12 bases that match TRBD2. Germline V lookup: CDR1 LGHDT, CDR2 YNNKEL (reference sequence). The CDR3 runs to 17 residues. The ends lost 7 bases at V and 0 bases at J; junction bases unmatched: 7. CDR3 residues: CASTPLAGGHSYNEQFF. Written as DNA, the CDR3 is TGTGCCAGCACCCCACTAGCGGGGGGCCACTCCTACAATGAGCAGTTCTTC.

The CDR3 bases are TGTGCCAGCAGTCCCAGCGGCAGTATTAATGAGCAGTTCTTC. Amino acids: CASSPSGSINEQFF. The V gene is TRBV3-1 (or the pseudogene TRBV3-2), the J gene TRBJ2-1, with D possibly TRBD2 on 5 matching bases. CDR1 and CDR2 from the germline V gene are LGHDT and YNNKEL (reference sequence). The length of the CDR3 is 14 residues. V gave up 6 bases and J gave up 7 bases, with 16 bases separating them.

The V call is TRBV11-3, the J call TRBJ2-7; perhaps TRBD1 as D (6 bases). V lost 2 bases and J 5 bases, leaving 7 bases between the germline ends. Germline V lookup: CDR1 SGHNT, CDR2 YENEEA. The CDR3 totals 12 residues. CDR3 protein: CASSLTGNEQYF. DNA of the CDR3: TGTGCCAGCAGCTTAACAGGGAACGAGCAGTACTTC.

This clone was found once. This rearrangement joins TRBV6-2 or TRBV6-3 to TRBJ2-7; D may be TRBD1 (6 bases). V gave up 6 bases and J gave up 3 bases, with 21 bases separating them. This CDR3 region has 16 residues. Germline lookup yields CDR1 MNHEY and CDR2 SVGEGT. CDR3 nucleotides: TGTGCCAGCAGCTCCCGTCTGGGGGCCCGTGACTACGAGCAGTACTTC. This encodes CASSSRLGARDYEQYF.

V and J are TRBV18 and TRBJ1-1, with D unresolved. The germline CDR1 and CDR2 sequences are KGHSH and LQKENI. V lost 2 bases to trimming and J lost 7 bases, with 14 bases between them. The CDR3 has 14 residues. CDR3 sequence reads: CASSPGATSFEAFF. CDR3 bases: TGTGCCAGCTCACCAGGAGCTACCTCTTTTGAAGCTTTCTTT.

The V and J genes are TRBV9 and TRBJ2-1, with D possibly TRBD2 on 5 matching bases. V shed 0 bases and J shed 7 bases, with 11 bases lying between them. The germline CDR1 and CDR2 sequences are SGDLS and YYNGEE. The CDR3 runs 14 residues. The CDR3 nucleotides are TGTGCCAGCAGCGTAGATCTAAGAGGGAATGAGCAGTTCTTC. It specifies CASSVDLRGNEQFF.

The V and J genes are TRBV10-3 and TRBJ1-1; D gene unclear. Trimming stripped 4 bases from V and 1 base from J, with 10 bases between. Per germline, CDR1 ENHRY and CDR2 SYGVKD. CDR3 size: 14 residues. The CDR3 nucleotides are TGTGCCATCAGTGTACGGGCCACGAACACTGAAGCTTTCTTT. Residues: CAISVRATNTEAFF.

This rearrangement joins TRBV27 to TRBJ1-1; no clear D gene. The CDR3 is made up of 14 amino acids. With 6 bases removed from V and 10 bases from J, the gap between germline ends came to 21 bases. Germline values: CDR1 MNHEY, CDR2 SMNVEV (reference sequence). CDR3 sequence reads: CASSPDAGRVVAFF. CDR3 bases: TGTGCCAGCAGCCCGGACGCTGGGAGGGTCGTAGCTTTCTTT.

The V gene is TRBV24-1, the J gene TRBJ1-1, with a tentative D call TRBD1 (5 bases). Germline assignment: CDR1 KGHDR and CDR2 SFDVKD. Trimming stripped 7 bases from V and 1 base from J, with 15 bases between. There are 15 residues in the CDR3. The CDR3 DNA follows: TGTGCCACCAGCCCGGGACCCCCGAGGAACACTGAAGCTTTCTTT. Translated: CATSPGPPRNTEAFF.

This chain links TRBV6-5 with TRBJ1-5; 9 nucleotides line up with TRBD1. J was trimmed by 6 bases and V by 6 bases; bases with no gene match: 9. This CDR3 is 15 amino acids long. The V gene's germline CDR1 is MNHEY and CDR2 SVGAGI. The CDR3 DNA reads TGTGCCAGCAGCCCGTCGGGACAGGGTGGTCAGCCCCAGCATTTT. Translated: CASSPSGQGGQPQHF.